Each of the 13 T cell receptor beta chains below was sequenced from the same sample in a study of CD8 T cells in Susac syndrome. An amount of RNA that ranged from roughly 0.45 to 1 ug was reverse transcribed with random hexamers. TCRdb processed the immunoSEQ multiplex PCR reads anew with MiXCR; each CDR3 protein has one entry. Here the sample spans 75,000 to 95,000 distinct CDR3 sequences, 75% to 95% being singletons. Sequencing was done on a sample of CD8+ T cells from PBMCs. These receptors all stem from a human donor with multiple sclerosis.

The chain joins TRBV25-1 to TRBJ1-1; D gene unclear. Germline V gene sequence: CDR1 MGHDK, CDR2 SYGVNS. The ends were cut back, 3 bases at V and 0 bases at J, with 11 bases in the middle. The CDR3 extends over 15 amino acids. As DNA, the CDR3 is TGTGCCAGCAGTGAGGTACGGGGAATGAACACTGAAGCTTTCTTT. This sequence encodes CASSEVRGMNTEAFF.

As DNA, the CDR3 is TGCGCCAGCAGCCTCAAGATTGACAGGGCCTATGGCTACACCTTC. Translating gives CASSLKIDRAYGYTF. This chain uses TRBV5-1 with TRBJ1-2; 7 nucleotides match TRBD1. V was pared by 4 bases and J by 4 bases, with 10 bases of the junction left unmatched. The CDR3 spans 15 residues. Germline V gene sequence: CDR1 SGHRS, CDR2 YFSETQ.

The CDR3 loop is CASSVDGPFSPLHF. The DNA of the CDR3 is TGTGCCAGCAGTGTCGACGGCCCTTTTTCACCCCTCCACTTT. The V and J genes are TRBV25-1 and TRBJ1-6; D is unresolved. The germline V gene encodes CDR1 MGHDK and CDR2 SYGVNS. Trimming removed 4 bases from V and 9 bases from J, with 13 bases in between. The CDR3 sequence is 14 residues long.

This clonotype has more than one count but fewer than ten. The rearrangement links TRBV5-4 to TRBJ2-2; no firm D call. Germline V gene lookup returns CDR1 SGHNT and CDR2 YYREEE (reference sequence). There are 15 residues in the CDR3. The ends were cut back, 4 bases at V and 6 bases at J, with 16 bases in the middle. The DNA of the CDR3 is TGTGCCAGCAGCCCCACCACCGGCCGGGCCGGGGAGCTGTTTTTT. This sequence encodes CASSPTTGRAGELFF.

The chain carries TRBV13 and TRBJ1-1, with no clear D. There are 15 residues in the CDR3. Germline V gene lookup returns CDR1 PRHDT and CDR2 FYEKMQ (reference sequence). V lost 7 bases and J 1 base, leaving 16 bases between the germline ends. The CDR3 nucleotides are TGTGCCAGCACCACCTCGCCGGTTCCGAACACTGAAGCTTTCTTT. Translating gives CASTTSPVPNTEAFF.

V is TRBV11-2 and J is TRBJ2-7, with D unresolved. CDR1 is SGHAT and CDR2 is FQNNGV in the germline V gene. V lost 7 bases and J lost 3, with 16 bases in between. The CDR3 is 14 residues long. CDR3 in amino acids: CASIPDTGYYEQYF. CDR3 DNA: TGTGCCAGCATTCCAGACACTGGCTACTACGAGCAGTACTTC.

The V and J genes are TRBV19 and TRBJ1-6; the D gene is possibly TRBD1 (6 bases). V was trimmed by 5 bases and J by 8 bases, leaving 13 bases between them. CDR3 length equals 14 residues. The V gene's germline CDR1 is LNHDA and CDR2 SQIVND (reference sequence). CDR3 protein: CASSWTAGDSPLHF. The CDR3 DNA follows: TGTGCCAGTAGTTGGACAGCTGGGGATTCACCCCTCCACTTT.

J is TRBJ2-7 and V is TRBV11-2; 7 bases line up with TRBD2. The CDR3 extends over 16 amino acids. J lost 3 bases, V lost 5 bases, and 13 bases had no gene match. CDR1 and CDR2 from the germline V gene are SGHAT and FQNNGV. The CDR3 region has the DNA TGTGCCAGCAGCCCCGGCTTGGGGCTAGCGGACTACGAGCAGTACTTC. Its translation: CASSPGLGLADYEQYF.

The V gene is TRBV10-3, the J gene TRBJ1-2, with TRBD1 matching over 8 bases. Germline CDR1 reads ENHRY; CDR2 reads SYGVKD. The V segment lost 0 bases and the J segment 7 bases; nucleotides outside the gene matches: 10. This CDR3 has 16 amino acids. The CDR3 region is CAISESMVAGGGGYTF. CDR3 bases: TGTGCCATCAGTGAGTCGATGGTGGCAGGGGGCGGTGGCTACACCTTC.

The rearrangement links TRBV28 to TRBJ1-5; TRBD1 is a possible D gene (5 bases). The V gene's germline CDR1 is MDHEN and CDR2 SYDVKM. Trimming stripped 8 bases from V and 11 bases from J, with 19 bases between. CDR3 size: 13 residues. The CDR3 DNA sequence: TGTGCCAGCTCCGGGGTGGAGGGGTCAGCCCAGCATTTT. As protein: CASSGVEGSAQHF.

The rearrangement links TRBV28 to TRBJ2-1; maybe TRBD1 (5 bases). The ends were cut back, 5 bases at V and 8 bases at J, with 16 bases in the middle. The CDR3 spans 14 residues. The germline CDR1 and CDR2 sequences are MDHEN and SYDVKM. CDR3: CASSPAAGAHEQFF. The CDR3 DNA sequence: TGTGCCAGCAGTCCCGCAGCTGGGGCTCATGAGCAGTTCTTC.

Here the CDR3 DNA reads TGCGCCAGCAGCCAAGTGTCAACAGGGAAAGACGAGCAGTACTTC. It is translated as CASSQVSTGKDEQYF. The J gene is TRBJ2-7, the V gene TRBV4-1; tentatively, D is TRBD1 (6 bases). This CDR3 has 15 amino acids. The germline CDR1 and CDR2 sequences are MGHRA and YSYEKL. Trimming removed 1 base from V and 5 bases from J, with 15 bases in between.

The rearrangement joins TRBV29-1 to TRBJ2-1; possibly TRBD2 for D (7 bases). Germline V gives CDR1 SQVTM, CDR2 ANQGSEA. The CDR3 spans 12 residues. V lost 4 bases and J lost 9, with 13 bases in between. CDR3 DNA: TGCAGCGTTGGAGGGGGGGAGGGTGAGCAGTTCTTC. Its protein is CSVGGGEGEQFF.